This TCR beta chain was found in a study of T cell responses to AZD1222 COVID-19 vaccine. The study's findings and limits: The number of AZD1222 recipients seropositive at baseline was only 5 to 7. A reported finding is that nearly half of spike-specific TCRs target unmutated variant regions. Two doses of AZD1222 preceded a rise in Spike-specific TCR breadth and depth. The donor group comprised mostly white British people and more females; the analysis possibly underestimated clonal diversity.

Libraries were prepared by immunoSEQ multiplex PCR; TCRdb keeps only in-frame clonotypes and omits some of them. The table lists approximately 180,000 clones, 85% to 95% of them singletons. V was cut by 2 bases and J by 8 bases, with 11 bases left in between. CDR1 and CDR2 (germline): SGHTS, YDEGEE. The CDR3 has 14 residues. As concerns this clone: Its antigen is currently unknown.

The rearrangement links TRBV5-8 to TRBJ1-6, with unresolved D. The source was peripheral blood, collected on day 0 of AZD1222 vaccination. The clonotype was recovered from an adult in good health. CDR3 bases: TGTGCCAGCAGCTTCCCGGCGAGGGATTCACCCCTCCACTTT. Protein: CASSFPARDSPLHF.